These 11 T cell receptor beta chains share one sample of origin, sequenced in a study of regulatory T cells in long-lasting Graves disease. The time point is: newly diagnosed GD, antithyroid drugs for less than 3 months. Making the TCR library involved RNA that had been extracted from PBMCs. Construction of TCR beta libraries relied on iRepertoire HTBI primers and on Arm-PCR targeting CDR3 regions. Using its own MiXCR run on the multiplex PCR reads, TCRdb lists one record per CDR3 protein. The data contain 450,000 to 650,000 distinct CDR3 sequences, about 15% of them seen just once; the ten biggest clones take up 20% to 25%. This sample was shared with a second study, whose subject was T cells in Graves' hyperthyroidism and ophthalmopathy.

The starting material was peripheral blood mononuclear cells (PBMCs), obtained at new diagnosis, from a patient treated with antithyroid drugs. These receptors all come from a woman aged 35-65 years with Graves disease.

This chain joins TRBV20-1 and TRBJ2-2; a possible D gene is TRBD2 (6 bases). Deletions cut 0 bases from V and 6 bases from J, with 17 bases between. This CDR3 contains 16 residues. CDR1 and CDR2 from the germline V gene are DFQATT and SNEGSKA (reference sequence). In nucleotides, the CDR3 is TGCAGTGCTAGAGATCAAGGCGGGGAAAGGGCCGGGGAGCTGTTTTTT. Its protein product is CSARDQGGERAGELFF.

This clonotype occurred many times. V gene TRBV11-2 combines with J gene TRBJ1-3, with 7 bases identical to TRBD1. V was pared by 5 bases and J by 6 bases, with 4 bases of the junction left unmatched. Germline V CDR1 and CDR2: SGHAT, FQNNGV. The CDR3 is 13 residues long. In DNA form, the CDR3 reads TGTGCCAGCAGCAAGGGACAGCTAAACACCATATATTTT. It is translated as CASSKGQLNTIYF.

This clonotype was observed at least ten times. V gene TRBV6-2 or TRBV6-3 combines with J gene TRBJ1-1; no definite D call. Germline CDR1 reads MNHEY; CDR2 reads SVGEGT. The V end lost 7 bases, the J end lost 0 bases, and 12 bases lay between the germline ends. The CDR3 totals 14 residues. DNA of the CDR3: TGTGCCAGCAAAAAGGGCCCTATGAACACTGAAGCTTTCTTT. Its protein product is CASKKGPMNTEAFF.

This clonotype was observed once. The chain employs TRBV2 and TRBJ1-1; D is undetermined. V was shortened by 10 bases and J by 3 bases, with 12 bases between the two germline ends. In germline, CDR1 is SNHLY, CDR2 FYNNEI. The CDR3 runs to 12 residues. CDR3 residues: CANQARDTEAFF. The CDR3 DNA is TGTGCCAACCAAGCTCGGGACACTGAAGCTTTCTTT. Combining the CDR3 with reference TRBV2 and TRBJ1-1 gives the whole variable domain EPEVTQTPSHQVTQMGQEVILRCVPISNHLYFYWYRQILGQKVEFLVSFYNNEISEKSEIFDDQFSVERPDGSNFTLKIRSTKLEDSAMYFCANQARDTEAFFGQGTRLTVV.

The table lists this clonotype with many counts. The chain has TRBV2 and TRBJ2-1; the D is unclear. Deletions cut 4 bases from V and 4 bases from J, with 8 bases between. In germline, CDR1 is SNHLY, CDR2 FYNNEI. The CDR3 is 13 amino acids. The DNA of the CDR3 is TGTGCCAGCAGTGTTTCCCCGTACAATGAGCAGTTCTTC. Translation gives CASSVSPYNEQFF.

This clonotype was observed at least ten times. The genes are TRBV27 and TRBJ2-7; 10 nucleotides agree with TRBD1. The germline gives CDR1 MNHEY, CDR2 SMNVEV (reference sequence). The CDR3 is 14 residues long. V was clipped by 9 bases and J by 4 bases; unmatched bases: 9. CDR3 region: CASAHLGQGYEQYF. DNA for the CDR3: TGTGCCAGTGCACACCTGGGACAGGGGTACGAGCAGTACTTC.

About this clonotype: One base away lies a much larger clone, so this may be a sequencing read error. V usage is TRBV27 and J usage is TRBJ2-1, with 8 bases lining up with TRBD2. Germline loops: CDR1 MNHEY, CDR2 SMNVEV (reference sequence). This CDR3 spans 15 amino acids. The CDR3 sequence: CASRMGTSVYNEQLF. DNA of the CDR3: TGTGCCAGCAGAATGGGGACTAGTGTTTACAATGAGCAGCTCTTC.

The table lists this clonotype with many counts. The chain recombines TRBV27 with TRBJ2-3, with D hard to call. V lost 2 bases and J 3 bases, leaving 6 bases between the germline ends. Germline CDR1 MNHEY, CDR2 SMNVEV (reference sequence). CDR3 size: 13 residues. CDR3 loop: CASSLIGTDTQYF. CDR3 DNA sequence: TGTGCCAGCAGTTTAATAGGTACAGATACGCAGTATTTT.

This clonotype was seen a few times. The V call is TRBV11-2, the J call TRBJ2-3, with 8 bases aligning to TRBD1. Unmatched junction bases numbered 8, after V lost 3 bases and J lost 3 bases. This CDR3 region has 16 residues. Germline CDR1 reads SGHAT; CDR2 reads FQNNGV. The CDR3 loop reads CASSFQGQGGTDTQYF. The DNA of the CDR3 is TGTGCCAGCAGCTTTCAAGGACAGGGAGGTACAGATACGCAGTATTTT. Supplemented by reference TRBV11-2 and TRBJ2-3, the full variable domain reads EAGVAQSPRYKIIEKRQSVAFWCNPISGHATLYWYQQILGQGPKLLIQFQNNGVVDDSQLPKDRFSAERLKGVDSTLKIQPAKLEDSAVYLCASSFQGQGGTDTQYFGPGTRLTVL.

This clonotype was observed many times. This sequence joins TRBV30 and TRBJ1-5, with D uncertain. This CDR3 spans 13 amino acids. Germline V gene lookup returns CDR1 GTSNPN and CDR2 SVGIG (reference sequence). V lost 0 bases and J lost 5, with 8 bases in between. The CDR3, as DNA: TGTGCCTGGAGTGTAGGCGGAGATCAGCCCCAGCATTTT. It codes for CAWSVGGDQPQHF.

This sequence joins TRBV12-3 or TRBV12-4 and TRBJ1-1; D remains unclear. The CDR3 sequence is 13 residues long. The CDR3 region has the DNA TGTGGGAGCAGTACCAAAAAGAACACTGAAGCTTTCTTT. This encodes CGSSTKKNTEAFF.